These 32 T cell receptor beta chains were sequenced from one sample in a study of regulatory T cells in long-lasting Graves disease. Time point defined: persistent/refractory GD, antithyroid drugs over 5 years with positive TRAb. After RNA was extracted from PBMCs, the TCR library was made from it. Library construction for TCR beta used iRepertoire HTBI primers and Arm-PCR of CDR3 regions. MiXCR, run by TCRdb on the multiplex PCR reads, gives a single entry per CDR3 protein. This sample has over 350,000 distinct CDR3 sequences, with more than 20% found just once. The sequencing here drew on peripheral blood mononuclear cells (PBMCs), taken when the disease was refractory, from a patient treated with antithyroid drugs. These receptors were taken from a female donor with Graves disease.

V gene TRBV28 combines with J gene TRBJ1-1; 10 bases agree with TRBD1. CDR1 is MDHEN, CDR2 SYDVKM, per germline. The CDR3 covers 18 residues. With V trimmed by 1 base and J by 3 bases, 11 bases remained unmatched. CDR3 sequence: CASSLSLSRGQGYTEAFF. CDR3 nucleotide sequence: TGTGCCAGCAGTTTATCCCTAAGCAGGGGACAGGGGTACACTGAAGCTTTCTTT.

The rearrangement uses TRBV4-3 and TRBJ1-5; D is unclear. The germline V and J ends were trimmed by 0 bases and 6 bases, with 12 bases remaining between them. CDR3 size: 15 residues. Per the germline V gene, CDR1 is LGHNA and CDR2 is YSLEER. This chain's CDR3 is CASSQDVGLGQPQHF. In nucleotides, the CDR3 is TGCGCCAGCAGCCAAGACGTAGGGTTGGGTCAGCCCCAGCATTTT.

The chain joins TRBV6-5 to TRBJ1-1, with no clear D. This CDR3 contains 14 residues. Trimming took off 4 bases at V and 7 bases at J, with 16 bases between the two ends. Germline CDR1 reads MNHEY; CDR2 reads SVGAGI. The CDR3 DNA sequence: TGTGCCAGCAGTTTTATTGGCCCTCTTGGTGAAGCTTTCTTT. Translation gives CASSFIGPLGEAFF.

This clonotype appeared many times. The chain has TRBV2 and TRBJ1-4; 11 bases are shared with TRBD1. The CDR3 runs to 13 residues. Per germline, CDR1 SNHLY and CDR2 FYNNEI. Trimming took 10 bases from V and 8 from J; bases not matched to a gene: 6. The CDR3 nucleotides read TGTGCCACCCTGGGACAGGGGGACGAAAAACTGTTTTTT. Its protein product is CATLGQGDEKLFF.

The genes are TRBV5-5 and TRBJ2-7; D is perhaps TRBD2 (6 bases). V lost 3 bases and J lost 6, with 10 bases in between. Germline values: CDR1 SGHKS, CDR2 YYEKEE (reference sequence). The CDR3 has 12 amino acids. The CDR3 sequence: CASSSGTFEQYF. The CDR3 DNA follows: TGTGCCAGCAGCTCCGGGACTTTCGAGCAGTACTTC.

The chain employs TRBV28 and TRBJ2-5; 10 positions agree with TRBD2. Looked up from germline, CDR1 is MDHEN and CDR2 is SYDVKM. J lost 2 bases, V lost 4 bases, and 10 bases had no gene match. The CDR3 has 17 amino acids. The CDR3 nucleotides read TGTGCCAGCAGTTCTAGAACGACTAGCGGGTATCAAGAGACCCAGTACTTC. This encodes CASSSRTTSGYQETQYF.

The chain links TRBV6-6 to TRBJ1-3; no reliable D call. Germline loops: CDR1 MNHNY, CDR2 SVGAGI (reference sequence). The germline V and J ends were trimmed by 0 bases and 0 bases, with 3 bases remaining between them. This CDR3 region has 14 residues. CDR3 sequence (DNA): TGTGCCAGCAGTTACTCGGTCTCTGGAAACACCATATATTTT. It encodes CASSYSVSGNTIYF.

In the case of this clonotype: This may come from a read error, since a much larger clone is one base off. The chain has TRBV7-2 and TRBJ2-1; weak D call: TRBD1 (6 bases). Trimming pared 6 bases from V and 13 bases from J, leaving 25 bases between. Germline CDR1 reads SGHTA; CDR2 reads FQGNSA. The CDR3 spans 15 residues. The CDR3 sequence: CASSIPGAARETQFF. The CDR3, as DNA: TGTGCCAGCAGTATTCCAGGGGCTGCTCGCGAGACCCAGTTCTTC. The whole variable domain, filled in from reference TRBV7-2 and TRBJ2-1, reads GAGVSQSPSNKVTEKGKDVELRCDPISGHTALYWYRQSLGQGLEFLIYFQGNSAPDKSGLPSDRFSAERTGGSVSTLTIQRTQQEDSAVYLCASSIPGAARETQFFGPGTRLTVL.

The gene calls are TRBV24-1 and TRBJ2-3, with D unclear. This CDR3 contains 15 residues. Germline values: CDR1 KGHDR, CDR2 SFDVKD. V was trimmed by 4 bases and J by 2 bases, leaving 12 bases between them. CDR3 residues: CATSDPRDITDTQYF. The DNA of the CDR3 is TGTGCCACCAGTGACCCCCGAGACATCACAGATACGCAGTATTTT.

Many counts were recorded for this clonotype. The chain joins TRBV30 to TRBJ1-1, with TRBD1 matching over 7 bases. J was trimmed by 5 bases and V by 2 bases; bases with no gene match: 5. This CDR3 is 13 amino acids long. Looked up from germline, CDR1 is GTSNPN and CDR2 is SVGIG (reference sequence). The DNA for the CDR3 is TGTGCCTGGAGTACAACAGGGGAGACTGAAGCTTTCTTT. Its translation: CAWSTTGETEAFF.

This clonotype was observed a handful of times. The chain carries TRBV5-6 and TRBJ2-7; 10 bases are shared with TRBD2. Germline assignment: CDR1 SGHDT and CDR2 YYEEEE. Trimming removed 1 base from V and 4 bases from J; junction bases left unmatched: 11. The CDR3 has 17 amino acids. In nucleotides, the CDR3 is TGTGCCAGCAGCTTGTCGCGGACTAGCGGAGAGGTATACGAGCAGTACTTC. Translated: CASSLSRTSGEVYEQYF.

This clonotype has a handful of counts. The CDR3, as DNA: TGTGCCAGCAGTTATTCAGGGACGGCTGAAGCTTTCTTT. Translated, it gives CASSYSGTAEAFF. The gene calls are TRBV6-5 and TRBJ1-1; tentatively, D is TRBD1 (5 bases). Trimming took 3 bases from V and 6 from J, leaving 11 bases between them. The germline gives CDR1 MNHEY, CDR2 SVGAGI. The length of the CDR3 is 13 residues.

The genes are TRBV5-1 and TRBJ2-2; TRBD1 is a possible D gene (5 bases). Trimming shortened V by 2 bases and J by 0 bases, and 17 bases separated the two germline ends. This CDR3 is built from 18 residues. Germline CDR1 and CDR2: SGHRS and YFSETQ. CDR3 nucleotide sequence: TGCGCCAGCAGCTTCGGCCCACAAGGGGCTACGAACACCGGGGAGCTGTTTTTT. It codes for CASSFGPQGATNTGELFF.

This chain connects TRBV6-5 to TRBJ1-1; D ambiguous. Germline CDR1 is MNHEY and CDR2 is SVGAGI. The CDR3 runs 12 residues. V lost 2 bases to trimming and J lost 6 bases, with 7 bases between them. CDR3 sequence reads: CASSYVWAEAFF. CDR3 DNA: TGTGCCAGCAGTTACGTTTGGGCTGAAGCTTTCTTT.

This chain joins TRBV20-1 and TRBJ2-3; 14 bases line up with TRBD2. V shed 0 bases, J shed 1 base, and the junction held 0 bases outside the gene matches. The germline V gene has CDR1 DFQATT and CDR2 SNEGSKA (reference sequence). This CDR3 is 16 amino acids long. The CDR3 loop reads CSAREGLAGGTDTQYF. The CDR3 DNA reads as TGCAGTGCTAGAGAGGGACTAGCGGGAGGCACAGATACGCAGTATTTT.

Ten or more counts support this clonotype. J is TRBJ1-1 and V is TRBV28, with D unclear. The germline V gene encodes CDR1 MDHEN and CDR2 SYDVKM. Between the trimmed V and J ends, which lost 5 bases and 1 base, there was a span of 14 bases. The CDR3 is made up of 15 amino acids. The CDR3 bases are TGTGCCAGCAGTCCGATCGGCCCCGGGAACACTGAAGCTTTCTTT. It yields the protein CASSPIGPGNTEAFF. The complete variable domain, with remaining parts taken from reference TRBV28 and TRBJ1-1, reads DVKVTQSSRYLVKRTGEKVFLECVQDMDHENMFWYRQDPGLGLRLIYFSYDVKMKEKGDIPEGYSVSREKKERFSLILESASTNQTSMYLCASSPIGPGNTEAFFGQGTRLTVV.

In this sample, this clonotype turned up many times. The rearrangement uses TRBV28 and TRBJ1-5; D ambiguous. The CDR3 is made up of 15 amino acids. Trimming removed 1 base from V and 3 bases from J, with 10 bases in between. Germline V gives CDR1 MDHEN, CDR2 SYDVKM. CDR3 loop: CASSLYGDHNQPQHF. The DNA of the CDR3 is TGTGCCAGCAGTTTATACGGGGATCACAATCAGCCCCAGCATTTT.

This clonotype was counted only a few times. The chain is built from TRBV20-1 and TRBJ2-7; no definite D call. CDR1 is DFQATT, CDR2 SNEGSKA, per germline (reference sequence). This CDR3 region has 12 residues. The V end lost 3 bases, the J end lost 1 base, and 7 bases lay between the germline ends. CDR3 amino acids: CSASDGSYEQYF. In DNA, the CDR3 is TGCAGTGCTAGCGACGGGTCCTACGAGCAGTACTTC.

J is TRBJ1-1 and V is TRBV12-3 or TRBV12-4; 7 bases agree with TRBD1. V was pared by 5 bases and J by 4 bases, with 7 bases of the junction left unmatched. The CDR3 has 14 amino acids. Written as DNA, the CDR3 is TGTGCCAGCAGTCGAACCGGGACAGCCACTGAAGCTTTCTTT. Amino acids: CASSRTGTATEAFF.

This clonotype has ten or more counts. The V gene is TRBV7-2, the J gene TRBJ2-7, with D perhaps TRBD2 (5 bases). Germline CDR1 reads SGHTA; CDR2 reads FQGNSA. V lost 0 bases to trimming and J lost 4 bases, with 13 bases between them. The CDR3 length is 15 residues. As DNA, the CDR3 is TGTGCCAGCAGCTTAGCTCGGGGTCCGTCTTACGAGCAGTACTTC. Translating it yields CASSLARGPSYEQYF.

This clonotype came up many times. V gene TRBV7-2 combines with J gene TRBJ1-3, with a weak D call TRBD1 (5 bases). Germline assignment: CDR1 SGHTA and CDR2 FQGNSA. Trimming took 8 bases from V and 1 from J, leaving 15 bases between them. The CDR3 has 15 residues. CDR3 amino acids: CASGNGAESGNTIYF. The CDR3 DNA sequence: TGTGCCAGCGGAAATGGGGCCGAATCTGGAAACACCATATATTTT.

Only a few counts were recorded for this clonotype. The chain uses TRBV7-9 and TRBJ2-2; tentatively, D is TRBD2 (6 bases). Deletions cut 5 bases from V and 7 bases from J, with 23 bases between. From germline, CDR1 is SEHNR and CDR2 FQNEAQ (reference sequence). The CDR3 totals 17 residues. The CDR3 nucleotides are TGTGCCAGCAGCCCCCCCCGGAGGGAGAGAATGGACGGGGAGCTGTTTTTT. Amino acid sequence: CASSPPRRERMDGELFF.

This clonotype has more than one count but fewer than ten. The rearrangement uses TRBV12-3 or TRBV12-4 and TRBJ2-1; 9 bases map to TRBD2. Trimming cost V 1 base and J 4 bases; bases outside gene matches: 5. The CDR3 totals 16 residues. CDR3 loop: CASSLGREGPYNEQFF. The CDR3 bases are TGTGCCAGCAGTTTAGGGCGGGAGGGACCATACAATGAGCAGTTCTTC.

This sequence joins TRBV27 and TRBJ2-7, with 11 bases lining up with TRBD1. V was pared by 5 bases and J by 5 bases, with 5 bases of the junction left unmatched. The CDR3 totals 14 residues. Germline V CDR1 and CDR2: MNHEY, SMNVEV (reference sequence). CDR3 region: CASSPWTGGDEQYF. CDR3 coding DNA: TGTGCCAGCAGTCCATGGACAGGGGGCGACGAGCAGTACTTC.

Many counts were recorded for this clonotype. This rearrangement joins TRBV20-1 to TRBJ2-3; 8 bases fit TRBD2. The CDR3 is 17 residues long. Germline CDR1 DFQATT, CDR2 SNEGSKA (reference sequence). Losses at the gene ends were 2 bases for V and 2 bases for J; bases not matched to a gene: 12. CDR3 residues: CSARTGGPPVFTDTQYF. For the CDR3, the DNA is TGCAGTGCTAGAACGGGAGGGCCGCCAGTATTCACAGATACGCAGTATTTT.

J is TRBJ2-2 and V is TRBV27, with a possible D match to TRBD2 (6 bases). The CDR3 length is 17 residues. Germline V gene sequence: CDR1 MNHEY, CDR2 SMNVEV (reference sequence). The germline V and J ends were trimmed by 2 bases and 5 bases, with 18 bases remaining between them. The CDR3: CASSLLAGLTETGELFF. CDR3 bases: TGTGCCAGCAGTTTACTCGCGGGACTGACCGAGACCGGGGAGCTGTTTTTT.

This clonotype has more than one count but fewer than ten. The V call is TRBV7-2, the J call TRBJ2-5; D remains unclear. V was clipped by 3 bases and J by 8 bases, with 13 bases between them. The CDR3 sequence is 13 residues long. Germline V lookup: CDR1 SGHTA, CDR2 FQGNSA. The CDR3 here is CASSLGLLDTQYF. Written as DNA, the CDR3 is TGTGCCAGCAGCTTGGGCTTGCTGGATACCCAGTACTTC. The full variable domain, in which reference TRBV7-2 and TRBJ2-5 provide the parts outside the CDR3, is GAGVSQSPSNKVTEKGKDVELRCDPISGHTALYWYRQSLGQGLEFLIYFQGNSAPDKSGLPSDRFSAERTGGSVSTLTIQRTQQEDSAVYLCASSLGLLDTQYFGPGTRLLVL.

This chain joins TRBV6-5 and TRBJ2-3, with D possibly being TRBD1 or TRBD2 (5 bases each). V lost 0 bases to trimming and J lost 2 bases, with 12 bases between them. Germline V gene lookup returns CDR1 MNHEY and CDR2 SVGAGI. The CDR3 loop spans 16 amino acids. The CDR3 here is CASSYSIGTDTDTQYF. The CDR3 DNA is TGTGCCAGCAGTTACTCGATCGGGACGGACACAGATACGCAGTATTTT.

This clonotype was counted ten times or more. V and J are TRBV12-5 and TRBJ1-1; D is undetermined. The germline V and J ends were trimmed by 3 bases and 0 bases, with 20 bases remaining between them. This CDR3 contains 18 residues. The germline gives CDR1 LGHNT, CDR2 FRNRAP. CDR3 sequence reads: CASGFRPWTESMNTEAFF. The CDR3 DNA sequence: TGTGCTAGTGGTTTCCGCCCTTGGACGGAAAGTATGAACACTGAAGCTTTCTTT.

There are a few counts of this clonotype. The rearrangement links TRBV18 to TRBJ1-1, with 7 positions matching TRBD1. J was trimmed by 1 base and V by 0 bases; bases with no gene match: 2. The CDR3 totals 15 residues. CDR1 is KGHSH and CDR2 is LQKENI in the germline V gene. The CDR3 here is CASSPPGGTNTEAFF. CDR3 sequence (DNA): TGTGCCAGCTCACCACCAGGGGGCACGAACACTGAAGCTTTCTTT.

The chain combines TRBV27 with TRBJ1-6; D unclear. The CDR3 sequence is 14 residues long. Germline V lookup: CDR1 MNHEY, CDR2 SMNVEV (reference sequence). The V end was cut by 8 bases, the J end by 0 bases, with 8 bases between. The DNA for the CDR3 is TGTGCCAGCCAGATCAGCTCCTATAATTCACCCCTCCACTTT. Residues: CASQISSYNSPLHF.

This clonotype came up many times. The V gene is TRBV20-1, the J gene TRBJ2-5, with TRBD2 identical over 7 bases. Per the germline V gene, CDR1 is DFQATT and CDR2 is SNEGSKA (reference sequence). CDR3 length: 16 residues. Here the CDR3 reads CSATGRAGLTQETQYF. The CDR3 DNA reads TGCAGCGCAACCGGAAGAGCGGGACTGACCCAAGAGACCCAGTACTTC.